This T cell receptor beta chain was captured in a study of molecular identifiers for immune sequencing clone quantification. Study-level information: The replicate experiment used RNA from roughly 20,000 or 100,000 naive CD8 cells. This RNA was split into five aliquots, and four of them were sequenced.

Via MiXCR, TCRdb re-called the PCR reads, giving one row per CDR3 protein. This repertoire shows 600,000 to 650,000 distinct CDR3 sequences, just under 20% found once; its top ten account for roughly 0.83%. V lost 2 bases, J lost 7 bases, and 12 bases stayed unmatched. Germline lookup yields CDR1 PRHDT and CDR2 FYEKMQ (reference sequence). The CDR3 length is 16 residues. Sequencing was carried out using naive CD8+ T cells from blood, with Jurkat cell RNA spiked in. The subset is: FACS-sorted CD8+CD4-CCR7+CD45RA+ naive T cells. V usage is TRBV13 and J usage is TRBJ2-5, with 8 positions matching TRBD2. This sequence originates from a human donor in good health. Some libraries in this study had Jurkat cell RNA spiked in. The CDR3, as DNA: TGTGCCAGCAGCTTATTGCTAGCGGGCCTTGAGGGGACCCAGTACTTC. Translation gives CASSLLLAGLEGTQYF.